The clone carrying this T cell receptor (beta chain) was seen only a few times. No antigen is known for it. The sample originates from a study of T cells in Graves' hyperthyroidism and ophthalmopathy. Participants, patients aged 18 to 65, had newly diagnosed hyperthyroidism with a duration under 2 months. A patient was excluded if there was uncontrolled infection, other autoimmune disease, pregnancy or lactation. Study-level findings and limits: Most thyroid clonotypes that were expanded above 0.001 also turned up in blood. The model foresaw ophthalmopathy a median about 6.5 months prior to onset.

It was RNA transcripts that yielded the amplified TCR beta CDR3 regions. Primed by the HTBI set, a first-round RT-PCR was run on the TCR CDR3. In TCRdb, the multiplex PCR reads were re-called with MiXCR into one record per CDR3 protein. This sample has around 520,000 distinct CDR3 sequences; 14% occur once, and the top ten carry more than 11%. Trimming cost V 5 bases and J 1 base, with 18 bases left between them. Germline lookup yields CDR1 MNHNS and CDR2 SASEGT. The CDR3 runs 17 residues. The clonotype originates from a middle-aged woman with Graves' hyperthyroidism. Sequencing was done on a sample of blood. V is TRBV6-1 and J is TRBJ1-5; tentatively, D is TRBD1 (5 bases). The CDR3 DNA reads as TGTGCCAGCAGTCGCCGGGACCTCAAAGGGAGCAATCAGCCCCAGCATTTT. This encodes CASSRRDLKGSNQPQHF.